This entry describes one TCR beta chain. The antigen remains unidentified. Germline V gene data show CDR1 as GTSNPN and CDR2 as SVGIG (reference sequence). The CDR3 extends over 14 amino acids. Trimming stripped 0 bases from V and 7 bases from J, with 13 bases between. The data originate from a study of cytomegalovirus exposure and HLA in healthy donors. Study findings and constraints: In a later analysis, at a false discovery rate of 0.05, roughly 16,000 TCR beta sequences matched HLA alleles. The classifier reportedly diagnosed cytomegalovirus status with high specificity and sensitivity. Presence/absence analyses assumed roughly uniform sequencing depth across donors, which may not hold.

This PCR relied on a set of 60 Vbeta primers and 13 Jbeta primers. Assay used: immunoSEQ multiplex PCR; TCRdb lists only in-frame clones, some missing. Of 100,000 to 150,000 clones in the sample, about 74% are singletons; the top ten hold about 4%. The chain combines TRBV30 with TRBJ2-1; D unresolved. This clonotype was sampled from a woman aged 45-65 years in good health and CMV-seropositive. What was sequenced was PBMCs. CDR3 bases: TGTGCCTGGAGTGTACTAAGACCACGGAATGAGCAGTTCTTC. It yields the protein CAWSVLRPRNEQFF.